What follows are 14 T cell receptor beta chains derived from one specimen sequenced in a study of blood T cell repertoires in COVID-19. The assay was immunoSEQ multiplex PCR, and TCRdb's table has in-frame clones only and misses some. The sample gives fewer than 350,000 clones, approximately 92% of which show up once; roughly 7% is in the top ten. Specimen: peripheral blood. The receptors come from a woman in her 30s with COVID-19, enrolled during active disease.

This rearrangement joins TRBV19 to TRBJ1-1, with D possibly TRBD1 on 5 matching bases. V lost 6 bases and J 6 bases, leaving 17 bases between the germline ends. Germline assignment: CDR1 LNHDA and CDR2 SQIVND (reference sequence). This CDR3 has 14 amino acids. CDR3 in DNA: TGTGCCAGTAGCAACCTAGGGGTGTCGGCTGAAGCTTTCTTT. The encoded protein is CASSNLGVSAEAFF.

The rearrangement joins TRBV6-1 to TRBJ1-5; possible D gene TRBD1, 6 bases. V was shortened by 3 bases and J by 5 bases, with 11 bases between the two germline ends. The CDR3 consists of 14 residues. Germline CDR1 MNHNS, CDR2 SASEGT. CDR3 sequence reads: CASSDYEGDQPQHF. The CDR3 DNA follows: TGTGCCAGCAGTGATTATGAGGGGGATCAGCCCCAGCATTTT.

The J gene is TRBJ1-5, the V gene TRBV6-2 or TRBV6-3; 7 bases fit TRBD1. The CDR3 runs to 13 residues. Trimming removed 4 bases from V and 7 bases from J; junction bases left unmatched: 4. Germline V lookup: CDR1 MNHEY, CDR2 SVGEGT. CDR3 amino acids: CASSWTGRQPQHF. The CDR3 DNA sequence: TGTGCCAGCAGTTGGACAGGCAGGCAGCCCCAGCATTTT.

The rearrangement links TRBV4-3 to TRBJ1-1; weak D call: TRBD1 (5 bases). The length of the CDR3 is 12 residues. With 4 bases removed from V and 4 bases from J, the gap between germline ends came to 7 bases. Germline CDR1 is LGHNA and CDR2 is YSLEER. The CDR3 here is CASSRGGTEAFF. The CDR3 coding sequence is TGCGCCAGCAGCCGCGGGGGCACTGAAGCTTTCTTT.

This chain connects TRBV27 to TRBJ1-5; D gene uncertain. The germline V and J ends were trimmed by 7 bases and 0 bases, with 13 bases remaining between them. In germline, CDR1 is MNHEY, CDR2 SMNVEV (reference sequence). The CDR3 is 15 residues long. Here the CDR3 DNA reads TGTGCCAGCAAACTAGCTTCATATAGCAATCAGCCCCAGCATTTT. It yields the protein CASKLASYSNQPQHF.

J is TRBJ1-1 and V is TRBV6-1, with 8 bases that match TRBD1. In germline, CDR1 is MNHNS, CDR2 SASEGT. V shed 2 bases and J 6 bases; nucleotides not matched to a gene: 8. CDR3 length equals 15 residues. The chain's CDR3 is CASSEWRQGTSEAFF. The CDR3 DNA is TGTGCCAGCAGTGAATGGAGACAGGGGACGTCTGAAGCTTTCTTT.

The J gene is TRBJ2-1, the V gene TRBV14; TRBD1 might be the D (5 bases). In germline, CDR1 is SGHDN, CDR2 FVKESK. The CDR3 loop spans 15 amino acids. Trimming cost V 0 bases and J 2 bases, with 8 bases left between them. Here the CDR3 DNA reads TGTGCCAGCAGCCAAGATGCCAGGGCCTACAATGAGCAGTTCTTC. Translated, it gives CASSQDARAYNEQFF. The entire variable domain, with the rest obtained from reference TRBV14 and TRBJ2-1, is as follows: EAGVTQFPSHSVIEKGQTVTLRCDPISGHDNLYWYRRVMGKEIKFLLHFVKESKQDESGMPNNRFLAERTGGTYSTLKVQPAELEDSGVYFCASSQDARAYNEQFFGPGTRLTVL.

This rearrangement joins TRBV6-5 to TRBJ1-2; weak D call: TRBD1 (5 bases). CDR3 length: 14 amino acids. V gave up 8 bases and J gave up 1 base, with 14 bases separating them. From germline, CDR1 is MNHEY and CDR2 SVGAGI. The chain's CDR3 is CASGRGALNYGYTF. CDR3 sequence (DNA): TGTGCCAGCGGTCGTGGGGCTCTTAACTATGGCTACACCTTC.

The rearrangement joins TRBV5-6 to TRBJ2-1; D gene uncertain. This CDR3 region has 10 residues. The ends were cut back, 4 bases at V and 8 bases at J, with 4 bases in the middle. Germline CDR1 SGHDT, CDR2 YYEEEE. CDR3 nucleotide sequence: TGTGCCAGCAGCGGCTATGAGCAGTTCTTC. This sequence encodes CASSGYEQFF.

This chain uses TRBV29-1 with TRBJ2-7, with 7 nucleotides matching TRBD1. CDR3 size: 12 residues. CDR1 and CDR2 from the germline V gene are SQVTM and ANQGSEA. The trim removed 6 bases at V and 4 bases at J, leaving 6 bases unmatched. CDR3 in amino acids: CSVGQAGYEQYF. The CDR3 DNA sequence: TGCAGCGTCGGACAGGCCGGTTACGAGCAGTACTTC.

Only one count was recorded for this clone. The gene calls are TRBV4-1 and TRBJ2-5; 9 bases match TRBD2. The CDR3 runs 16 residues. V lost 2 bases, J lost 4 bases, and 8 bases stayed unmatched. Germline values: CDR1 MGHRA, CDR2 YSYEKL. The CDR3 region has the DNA TGCGCCAGCAGCCAAAATAGCGGGAGCGGGGGAGAGACCCAGTACTTC. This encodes CASSQNSGSGGETQYF.

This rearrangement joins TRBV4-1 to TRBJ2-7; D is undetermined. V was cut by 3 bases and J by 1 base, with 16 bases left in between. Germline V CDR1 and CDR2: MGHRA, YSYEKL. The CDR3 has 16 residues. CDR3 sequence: CASSHFQRLGSYEQYF. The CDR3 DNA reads TGCGCCAGCAGCCATTTCCAGCGCCTCGGGTCCTACGAGCAGTACTTC.

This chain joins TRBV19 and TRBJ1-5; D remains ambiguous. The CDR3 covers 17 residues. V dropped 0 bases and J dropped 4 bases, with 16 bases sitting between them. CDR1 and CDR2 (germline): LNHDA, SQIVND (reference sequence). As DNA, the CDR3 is TGTGCCAGTAGTATAGATTTCCCATTTCGGGGAAATCAGCCCCAGCATTTT. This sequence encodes CASSIDFPFRGNQPQHF. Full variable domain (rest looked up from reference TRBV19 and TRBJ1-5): DGGITQSPKYLFRKEGQNVTLSCEQNLNHDAMYWYRQDPGQGLRLIYYSQIVNDFQKGDIAEGYSVSREKKESFPLTVTSAQKNPTAFYLCASSIDFPFRGNQPQHFGDGTRLSIL.

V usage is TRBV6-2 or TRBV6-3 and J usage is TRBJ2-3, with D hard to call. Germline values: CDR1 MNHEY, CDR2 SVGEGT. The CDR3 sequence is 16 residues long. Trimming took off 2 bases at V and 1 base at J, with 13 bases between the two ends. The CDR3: CASSYGTRRGTDTQYF. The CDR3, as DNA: TGTGCCAGCAGTTACGGTACCCGTCGGGGCACAGATACGCAGTATTTT.